The clone carrying this T cell receptor (beta chain) ranks as medium-sized (0.01 to 0.1%). Antigen: not known. Germline V lookup: CDR1 DFQATT, CDR2 SNEGSKA (reference sequence). There are 14 residues in the CDR3. The V end was cut by 3 bases, the J end by 6 bases, with 15 bases between. This sample stems from a study of breast tumors, draining lymph nodes, adjacent tissues. Each CDR3 protein gets one entry after TCRdb re-called the multiplex PCR reads with MiXCR. The sample lists about 22,000 distinct CDR3 sequences; 45% to 75% were seen once. Study results and caveats: Tumors had less TCR diversity than lymph nodes, more than nontumor tissue. Data only fit, rather than demonstrated, lymph node origin of most tumor T cells.

The V call is TRBV20-1, the J call TRBJ1-5; D is unclear. The source of this sequence is a female donor with breast cancer. Some clones in this sample may be carry-over from other donors' samples. Sequenced input: breast tumor tissue. CDR3 coding DNA: TGCAGTGCTAGTAGTCACCCGGGGAGTCAGCCCCAGCATTTT. Protein product: CSASSHPGSQPQHF.